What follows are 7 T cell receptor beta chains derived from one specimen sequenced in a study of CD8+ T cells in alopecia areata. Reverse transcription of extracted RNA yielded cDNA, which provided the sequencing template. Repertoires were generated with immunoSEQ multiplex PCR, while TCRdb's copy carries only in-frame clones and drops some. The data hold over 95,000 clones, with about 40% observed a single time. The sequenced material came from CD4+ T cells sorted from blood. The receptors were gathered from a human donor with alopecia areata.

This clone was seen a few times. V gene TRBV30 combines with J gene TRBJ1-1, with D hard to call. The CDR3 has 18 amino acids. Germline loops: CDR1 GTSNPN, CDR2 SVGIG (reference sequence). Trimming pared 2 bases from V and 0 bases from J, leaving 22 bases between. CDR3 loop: CAWSKDPTTKAVNTEAFF. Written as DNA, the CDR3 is TGTGCCTGGAGTAAGGACCCTACAACCAAAGCGGTGAACACTGAAGCTTTCTTT.

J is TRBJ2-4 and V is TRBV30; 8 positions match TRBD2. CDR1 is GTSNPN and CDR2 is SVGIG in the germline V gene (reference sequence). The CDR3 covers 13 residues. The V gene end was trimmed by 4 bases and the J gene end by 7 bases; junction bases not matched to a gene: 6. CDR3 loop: CAWKGTSWNIQYF. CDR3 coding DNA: TGTGCCTGGAAAGGGACTAGTTGGAACATTCAGTACTTC. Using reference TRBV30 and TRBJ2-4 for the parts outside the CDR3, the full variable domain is SQTIHQWPATLVQPVGSPLSLECTVEGTSNPNLYWYRQAAGRGLQLLFYSVGIGQISSEVPQNLSASRPQDRQFILSSKKLLLSDSGFYLCAWKGTSWNIQYFGAGTRLSVL.

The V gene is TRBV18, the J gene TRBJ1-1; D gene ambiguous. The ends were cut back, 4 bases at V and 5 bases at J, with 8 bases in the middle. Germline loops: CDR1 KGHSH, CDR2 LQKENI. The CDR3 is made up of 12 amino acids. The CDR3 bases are TGTGCCAGCTCACTAGTTGAGACTGAAGCTTTCTTT. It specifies CASSLVETEAFF.

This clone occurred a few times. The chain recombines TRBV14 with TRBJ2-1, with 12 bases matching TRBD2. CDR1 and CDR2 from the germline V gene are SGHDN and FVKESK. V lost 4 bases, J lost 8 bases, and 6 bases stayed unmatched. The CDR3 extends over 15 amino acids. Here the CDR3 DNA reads TGTGCCAGCAGCCCTAGCGGGAGGGCCTTTGATGAGCAGTTCTTC. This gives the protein CASSPSGRAFDEQFF. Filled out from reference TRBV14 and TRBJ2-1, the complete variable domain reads EAGVTQFPSHSVIEKGQTVTLRCDPISGHDNLYWYRRVMGKEIKFLLHFVKESKQDESGMPNNRFLAERTGGTYSTLKVQPAELEDSGVYFCASSPSGRAFDEQFFGPGTRLTVL.

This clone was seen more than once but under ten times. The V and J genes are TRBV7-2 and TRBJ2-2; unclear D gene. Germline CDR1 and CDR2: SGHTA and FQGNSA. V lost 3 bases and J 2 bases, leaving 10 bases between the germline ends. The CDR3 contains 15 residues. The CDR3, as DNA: TGTGCCAGCAGCTTGCTGCCCCAAAACACCGGGGAGCTGTTTTTT. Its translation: CASSLLPQNTGELFF.

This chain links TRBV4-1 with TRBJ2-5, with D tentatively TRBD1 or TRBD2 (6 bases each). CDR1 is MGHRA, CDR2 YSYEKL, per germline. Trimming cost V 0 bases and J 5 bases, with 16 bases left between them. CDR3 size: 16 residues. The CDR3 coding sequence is TGCGCCAGCAGCCAAGATAGGGGGGAGCCAGGGGAGACCCAGTACTTC. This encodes CASSQDRGEPGETQYF.

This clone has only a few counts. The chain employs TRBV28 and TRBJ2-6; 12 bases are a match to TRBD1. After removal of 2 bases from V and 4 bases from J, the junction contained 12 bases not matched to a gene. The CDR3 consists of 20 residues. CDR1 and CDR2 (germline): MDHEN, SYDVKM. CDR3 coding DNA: TGTGCCAGCAGTTTAATTCTCGGGACAGGGGGCTTCGGCGGGGCCAACGTCCTGACTTTC. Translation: CASSLILGTGGFGGANVLTF.